Listed here are 29 T cell receptor beta chains from one sample, sequenced in a study of CD8 T cells in Susac syndrome. RNA amounts of roughly 0.45 to 1 ug underwent reverse transcription with random hexamers. MiXCR was run by TCRdb on the immunoSEQ multiplex PCR reads, yielding one entry per CDR3 protein. The sample has 80,000 to 95,000 distinct CDR3 sequences, 94% seen once. The sequencing sample was made of CD8+ T cells from PBMCs. These receptors originate from a human donor with Susac syndrome.

DNA for the CDR3: TGTGCCAGCAGCCTCGAGGGGTCCGGGAACACCTATGGCTACACCTTC. Translating gives CASSLEGSGNTYGYTF. The J gene is TRBJ1-2, the V gene TRBV14, with TRBD1 as a possible D gene (5 bases). The CDR3 has 16 residues. V lost 4 bases and J 4 bases, leaving 19 bases between the germline ends. Per germline, CDR1 SGHDN and CDR2 FVKESK.

The chain links TRBV7-9 to TRBJ1-6; 7 bases map to TRBD1. The CDR3 is 15 amino acids. Germline assignment: CDR1 SEHNR and CDR2 FQNEAQ (reference sequence). V shed 5 bases, J shed 6 bases, and the junction held 7 bases outside the gene matches. Here the CDR3 reads CASSSTSGGNSPLHF. The CDR3, as DNA: TGTGCCAGCAGCAGCACATCAGGGGGTAATTCACCCCTCCACTTT.

The chain joins TRBV20-1 to TRBJ1-5; D is ambiguous. Per the germline V gene, CDR1 is DFQATT and CDR2 is SNEGSKA (reference sequence). V dropped 0 bases and J dropped 0 bases, with 15 bases sitting between them. The CDR3 is 17 amino acids. The CDR3 region is CSAREPQKGYSNQPQHF. The CDR3 nucleotides are TGCAGTGCTAGAGAACCTCAGAAAGGGTATAGCAATCAGCCCCAGCATTTT.

The rearrangement uses TRBV6-6 and TRBJ2-1; TRBD2 agrees at 10 bases. CDR1 and CDR2 (germline): MNHNY, SVGAGI (reference sequence). V shed 0 bases, J shed 3 bases, and the junction held 2 bases outside the gene matches. This CDR3 contains 16 residues. The CDR3 protein is CASSYSTSGFYNEQFF. The CDR3 coding sequence is TGTGCCAGCAGTTACTCGACTAGCGGGTTCTACAATGAGCAGTTCTTC.

The CDR3 protein is CASRADGYYGYTF. For the CDR3, the DNA is TGTGCCAGCAGGGCGGACGGATACTATGGCTACACCTTC. The genes are TRBV27 and TRBJ1-2; D unresolved. V gave up 6 bases and J gave up 3 bases, with 11 bases separating them. The CDR3 sequence is 13 residues long. CDR1 is MNHEY and CDR2 is SMNVEV in the germline V gene (reference sequence).

The chain joins TRBV6-5 to TRBJ1-1; D not certain. The V gene's germline CDR1 is MNHEY and CDR2 SVGAGI. V gave up 6 bases and J gave up 2 bases, with 7 bases separating them. The length of the CDR3 is 12 residues. As DNA, the CDR3 is TGTGCCAGCAGGAAGGACAACACTGAAGCTTTCTTT. This sequence encodes CASRKDNTEAFF.

This sequence joins TRBV6-4 and TRBJ2-7; TRBD2 agrees at 8 bases. CDR1 is MRHNA, CDR2 SNTAGT, per germline. This CDR3 has 13 amino acids. The trim removed 4 bases at V and 7 bases at J, leaving 6 bases unmatched. The CDR3 loop reads CASSVREDGEQYF. CDR3 DNA sequence: TGTGCCAGCAGTGTGCGGGAGGATGGGGAGCAGTACTTC.

The rearrangement links TRBV7-9 to TRBJ2-5; D is uncertain. This CDR3 has 13 residues. Trimming took 1 base from V and 4 from J, leaving 7 bases between them. Germline CDR1 and CDR2: SEHNR and FQNEAQ (reference sequence). The CDR3 bases are TGTGCCAGCAGCTTAGGAGGTGGAGAGACCCAGTACTTC. Protein product: CASSLGGGETQYF.

The rearrangement uses TRBV3-1 and TRBJ2-7; TRBD1 is a possible D gene (6 bases). V dropped 4 bases and J dropped 6 bases, with 37 bases sitting between them. CDR3 length: 21 amino acids. Germline lookup yields CDR1 LGHDT and CDR2 YNNKEL (reference sequence). The CDR3 loop is CASSPFRDIDTKDSPIPEQYF. CDR3 nucleotides: TGTGCCAGCAGCCCTTTCCGGGACATTGATACAAAAGATTCGCCTATTCCCGAGCAGTACTTC.

The chain carries TRBV28 and TRBJ2-2; 10 nucleotides agree with TRBD2. The CDR3 totals 15 residues. Looked up from germline, CDR1 is MDHEN and CDR2 is SYDVKM. The V segment lost 6 bases and the J segment 5 bases; nucleotides outside the gene matches: 6. CDR3 nucleotide sequence: TGTGCCAGCAGCATGGGACTAGCGTTGACCGGGGAGCTGTTTTTT. It yields the protein CASSMGLALTGELFF.

The rearrangement links TRBV9 to TRBJ2-7; D remains unclear. The CDR3 has 15 residues. Germline assignment: CDR1 SGDLS and CDR2 YYNGEE. With 0 bases removed from V and 1 base from J, the gap between germline ends came to 11 bases. The CDR3 here is CASSVAGTSSYEQYF. For the CDR3, the DNA is TGTGCCAGCAGCGTAGCCGGAACAAGTTCCTACGAGCAGTACTTC.

The chain carries TRBV19 and TRBJ1-5; TRBD1 is a possible D gene (5 bases). Germline CDR1 and CDR2: LNHDA and SQIVND (reference sequence). Trimming pared 6 bases from V and 1 base from J, leaving 7 bases between. The CDR3 length is 13 residues. The CDR3 reads CASRKGSNQPQHF. The CDR3 DNA sequence: TGTGCCAGTAGAAAGGGGAGCAATCAGCCCCAGCATTTT.

CDR3 nucleotide sequence: TGTGCCAGCAGTCCGACCGGGACTAGCAAAACTGAGCAGTTCTTC. It is translated as CASSPTGTSKTEQFF. The rearrangement uses TRBV6-2 or TRBV6-3 and TRBJ2-1; 9 bases align to TRBD2. With V trimmed by 5 bases and J by 9 bases, 11 bases remained unmatched. The germline CDR1 and CDR2 sequences are MNHEY and SVGEGT. The length of the CDR3 is 15 residues.

The J gene is TRBJ2-1, the V gene TRBV19; D not resolved. The germline V gene has CDR1 LNHDA and CDR2 SQIVND (reference sequence). V lost 3 bases to trimming and J lost 8 bases, with 14 bases between them. This CDR3 comprises 14 residues. The CDR3 reads CASSIVPQPDEQFF. The CDR3 region has the DNA TGTGCCAGTAGTATCGTGCCCCAACCCGATGAGCAGTTCTTC.

The gene calls are TRBV7-6 and TRBJ2-2, with a tentative D call TRBD2 (6 bases). Trimming took 5 bases from V and 3 from J, leaving 19 bases between them. Germline CDR1 and CDR2: SGHVS and FNYEAQ. The CDR3 extends over 17 amino acids. CDR3 sequence (DNA): TGTGCCAGCAGCCCTTTGGCCGGGGGTAGGGACACCGGGGAGCTGTTTTTT. Translation: CASSPLAGGRDTGELFF.

This clonotype was picked up one time. The chain employs TRBV19 and TRBJ2-2; D is unresolved. The CDR3 has 11 residues. Trimming took off 10 bases at V and 6 bases at J, with 9 bases between the two ends. From germline, CDR1 is LNHDA and CDR2 SQIVND (reference sequence). The chain's CDR3 is CATSDPGELFF. CDR3 bases: TGTGCCACCTCGGACCCCGGGGAGCTGTTTTTT.

The rearrangement links TRBV27 to TRBJ2-7; the D call may be TRBD1 or TRBD2 (5 bases each). CDR1 and CDR2 (germline): MNHEY, SMNVEV (reference sequence). The V end was cut by 3 bases, the J end by 5 bases, with 8 bases between. The CDR3 totals 12 residues. The CDR3 sequence: CASSFGGNEQYF. The CDR3 DNA follows: TGTGCCAGCAGTTTTGGGGGTAACGAGCAGTACTTC.

This chain links TRBV30 with TRBJ2-7; D uncertain. Germline CDR1 is GTSNPN and CDR2 is SVGIG (reference sequence). Between the trimmed V and J ends, which lost 0 bases and 2 bases, there was a span of 17 bases. The CDR3 sequence is 16 residues long. The CDR3 DNA reads as TGTGCCTGGAGTGTATCCTTGGGGTTTCCGCCCTACGAGCAGTACTTC. Translation: CAWSVSLGFPPYEQYF.

The rearrangement uses TRBV6-1 and TRBJ1-2; D remains unclear. V was shortened by 3 bases and J by 5 bases, with 16 bases between the two germline ends. The germline V gene has CDR1 MNHNS and CDR2 SASEGT. The length of the CDR3 is 15 residues. CDR3 sequence reads: CASSDGDLPLYGYTF. As DNA, the CDR3 is TGTGCCAGCAGTGACGGAGATCTTCCCCTATATGGCTACACCTTC.

In its sample, this clonotype was seen once. CDR3 in DNA: TGTGCCAGCAGCTTAGCTGGGTTCGCCAACGTCCTGACTTTC. Its protein product is CASSLAGFANVLTF. This chain links TRBV7-9 with TRBJ2-6; D unclear. Trimming pared 0 bases from V and 7 bases from J, leaving 7 bases between. Germline V gene sequence: CDR1 SEHNR, CDR2 FQNEAQ (reference sequence). CDR3 length equals 14 residues.

The V gene is TRBV12-3 or TRBV12-4, the J gene TRBJ2-7, with TRBD1 identical over 10 bases. Trimming took 7 bases from V and 5 from J; bases not matched to a gene: 2. CDR3 length: 12 residues. DNA of the CDR3: TGTGCCAGCATGGACAGGGGGAACGAGCAGTACTTC. Its translation: CASMDRGNEQYF.

The genes are TRBV5-4 and TRBJ2-1, with 12 bases lining up with TRBD2. Germline CDR1 reads SGHNT; CDR2 reads YYREEE (reference sequence). V lost 5 bases, J lost 4 bases, and 4 bases stayed unmatched. CDR3 size: 15 residues. The CDR3 region is CASSSGTSGYNEQFF. The CDR3 DNA sequence: TGTGCCAGCAGTTCCGGGACTAGCGGGTACAATGAGCAGTTCTTC.

The chain has TRBV7-8 and TRBJ2-3; 13 bases fit TRBD2. Germline loops: CDR1 SGHVS, CDR2 FQNEAQ. This CDR3 is 16 amino acids long. The junction had 4 bases not matched to a gene; V was cut back by 4 bases and J by 3 bases. CDR3 loop: CASSYGTSGITDTQYF. Written as DNA, the CDR3 is TGTGCCAGCAGCTACGGGACTAGCGGGATTACAGATACGCAGTATTTT.

The CDR3 loop reads CASSLGTSGLNEQFF. The CDR3 nucleotides are TGTGCCAGCAGTTTAGGAACTAGCGGCCTAAATGAGCAGTTCTTC. The chain couples TRBV12-3 or TRBV12-4 to TRBJ2-1; 8 bases line up with TRBD2. The ends lost 1 base at V and 7 bases at J; junction bases unmatched: 6. CDR3 length equals 15 residues.

The chain employs TRBV19 and TRBJ2-1; D not resolved. Germline values: CDR1 LNHDA, CDR2 SQIVND (reference sequence). The CDR3 loop spans 11 amino acids. Here the CDR3 DNA reads TGTGGGTGCAGCTCCTACAATGAGCAGTTCTTC. Translated: CGCSSYNEQFF.

The chain uses TRBV4-3 and TRBJ2-1; weak D call: TRBD2 (6 bases). The CDR3 totals 16 residues. Germline V lookup: CDR1 LGHNA, CDR2 YSLEER. V dropped 4 bases and J dropped 6 bases, with 19 bases sitting between them. DNA for the CDR3: TGCGCCAGCAGCCTGCGGGCGACCCTCGGGGGCAATGAGCAGTTCTTC. It encodes CASSLRATLGGNEQFF.

The chain has TRBV12-3 or TRBV12-4 and TRBJ2-1; D may match TRBD1 or TRBD2 (5 bases each). The CDR3 is 14 amino acids. Trimming removed 2 bases from V and 9 bases from J, with 14 bases in between. This CDR3 reads CASSLTSGRGEQFF. The DNA of the CDR3 is TGTGCCAGCAGTTTAACCTCGGGGCGAGGTGAGCAGTTCTTC.

The rearrangement links TRBV27 to TRBJ2-3, with D possibly being TRBD2 (6 bases). Germline values: CDR1 MNHEY, CDR2 SMNVEV (reference sequence). CDR3 length: 14 residues. Trimming took off 8 bases at V and 0 bases at J, with 12 bases between the two ends. The CDR3 DNA sequence: TGTGCCAGCGCCCGACGGGGGAGCACAGATACGCAGTATTTT. It translates to CASARRGSTDTQYF.

The genes are TRBV3-1 and TRBJ1-5; no reliable D call. This CDR3 is built from 18 residues. V was trimmed by 0 bases and J by 2 bases, leaving 17 bases between them. From germline, CDR1 is LGHDT and CDR2 YNNKEL (reference sequence). The CDR3 coding sequence is TGTGCCAGCAGCCAAGATCGTCATGATTTAATAGGCAATCAGCCCCAGCATTTT. The encoded protein is CASSQDRHDLIGNQPQHF.